These 5 T cell receptor beta chains came from one sample sequenced in a study of a mutant IDH1 vaccine in newly diagnosed glioma. Libraries were prepared by immunoSEQ multiplex PCR; TCRdb keeps only in-frame clonotypes and omits some of them. There are tens of thousands of clones in the sample; roughly four fifths occur only once, and 3.5% to 4.5% lies in the top ten. These receptors have no identified antigens. Time point given: week 47, end of study. Each vaccine dose was 300 ug of mutant IDH1 20-mer peptide, with topical imiquimod. The sample in question was PBMCs, obtained from a glioma patient whose treatment included an IDH1 peptide vaccine. The receptor set was obtained from a man under 40 with glioma.

The CDR3 DNA reads TGTGCCAGCAGCTTCCAGACAGGGTTAACCAAAAACATTCAGTACTTC. Protein sequence: CASSFQTGLTKNIQYF. The chain joins TRBV11-2 to TRBJ2-4; TRBD1 agrees at 7 bases. The CDR3 length is 16 residues. The ends lost 3 bases at V and 2 bases at J; junction bases unmatched: 7. Germline V gene data show CDR1 as SGHAT and CDR2 as FQNNGV.

The chain combines TRBV6-1 with TRBJ1-3; D gene uncertain. Germline V gene sequence: CDR1 MNHNS, CDR2 SASEGT. The V and J ends lost 3 bases and 4 bases respectively, with 13 bases between them. The CDR3 loop spans 15 amino acids. The CDR3 here is CASSDRRNAGNTIYF. The CDR3, as DNA: TGTGCCAGCAGTGACCGCCGTAATGCGGGAAACACCATATATTTT.

V gene TRBV14 combines with J gene TRBJ2-7; D gene uncertain. Trimming pared 1 base from V and 3 bases from J, leaving 10 bases between. CDR1 and CDR2 from the germline V gene are SGHDN and FVKESK. This CDR3 has 14 amino acids. The CDR3 spells CASSQGFRHYEQYF. The CDR3 DNA follows: TGTGCCAGCAGCCAAGGCTTTAGGCACTACGAGCAGTACTTC.

The chain carries TRBV6-5 and TRBJ1-1; D gene ambiguous. Germline-derived CDR1 and CDR2 are MNHEY and SVGAGI. This CDR3 is built from 15 residues. V was trimmed by 0 bases and J by 4 bases, leaving 12 bases between them. CDR3 sequence: CASSYSRTASTEAFF. DNA of the CDR3: TGTGCCAGCAGTTACTCGAGGACGGCGTCCACTGAAGCTTTCTTT.

There are a few counts of this clone. The genes are TRBV4-1 and TRBJ1-5, with TRBD1 identical over 7 bases. Germline V gene data show CDR1 as MGHRA and CDR2 as YSYEKL. With 2 bases clipped from V and 3 bases from J, the junction kept 7 bases outside the gene matches. The CDR3 is 16 amino acids. The CDR3 sequence: CASSQFRGQLNQPQHF. The CDR3 DNA follows: TGCGCCAGCAGCCAATTTAGGGGACAGCTCAATCAGCCCCAGCATTTT.